This T cell receptor beta chain was identified in a study of cytomegalovirus exposure and HLA in healthy donors. Amplification used 60 Vbeta primers and 13 Jbeta primers. Generated by immunoSEQ multiplex PCR, the TCRdb table keeps only in-frame clones and is missing some. Among around 150,000 clones listed, 76% were seen once. Germline V gene sequence: CDR1 MDHEN, CDR2 SYDVKM. The CDR3 is 14 amino acids. The V gene lost 7 bases and the J gene lost 0 bases, with 12 bases spanning the gap. This TCR was sampled from a male donor in good health and CMV-seronegative. The chain is built from TRBV28 and TRBJ1-2, with D possibly being TRBD1 (5 bases). Material: PBMCs. DNA for the CDR3: TGTGCCAGCACCTTGGGGGGAACTAACTATGGCTACACCTTC. Residues: CASTLGGTNYGYTF.